This entry is about one TCR beta chain. This CDR3 spans 13 amino acids. From germline, CDR1 is MNHEY and CDR2 SVGAGI. V was trimmed by 2 bases and J by 9 bases, leaving 10 bases between them. Documented treatment: randomized to nivolumab then ipilimumab (arm A) or the reverse (arm B). Patients had received no earlier DNA-damaging chemotherapy. Live CD3+CD8+ CD19− CD56− cells were sorted from PBMCs. This sample was included in a study of sequential checkpoint blockade in melanoma. Whole-study context: First-line arms were nivolumab then ipilimumab, or the reverse, randomized 1:1. Maintenance nivolumab came after either treatment sequence.

Profiling relied on immunoSEQ multiplex PCR, and the TCRdb table lists in-frame clones only, not all of them. This sample has some 20,000 clones; 65% to 90% occur once, and the top ten carry about half. V and J are TRBV6-5 and TRBJ2-2; D remains ambiguous. The sequences come from CD8+ T cells sorted from blood (inferred from file names), collected from a patient given nivolumab and ipilimumab in sequence. This TCR derives from a human donor with melanoma. CDR3 bases: TGTGCCAGCAGTTACCTCGGCGGCTGGGAGCTGTTTTTT. Residues: CASSYLGGWELFF.